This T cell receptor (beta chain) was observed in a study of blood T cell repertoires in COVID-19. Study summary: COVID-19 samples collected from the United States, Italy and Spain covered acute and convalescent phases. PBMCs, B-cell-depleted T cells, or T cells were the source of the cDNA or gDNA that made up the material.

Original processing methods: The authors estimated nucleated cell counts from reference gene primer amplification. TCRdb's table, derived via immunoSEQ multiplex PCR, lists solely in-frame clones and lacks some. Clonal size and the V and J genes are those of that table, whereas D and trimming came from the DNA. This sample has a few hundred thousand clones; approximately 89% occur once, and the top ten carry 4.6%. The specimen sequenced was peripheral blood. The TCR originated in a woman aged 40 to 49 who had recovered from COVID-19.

CDR3 DNA: TGCGCCAGCAGTGAGTCACCGGGGTGGAACACCGGGGAGCTGTTTTTT. Its protein is CASSESPGWNTGELFF. V gene TRBV10-1 combines with J gene TRBJ2-2, with a possible D match to TRBD2 (5 bases). CDR1 is WNHNN, CDR2 SYGVQD, per germline (reference sequence). The CDR3 covers 16 residues. Trimming left V 0 bases short and J 1 base short, with 9 bases between.